The text below deals with one T cell receptor (beta chain). The table came from immunoSEQ multiplex PCR; TCRdb's copy has only in-frame clones and leaves some out. Of 130,000 to 150,000 clones in the sample, about 80% were seen once. The record originates from a study of blood T cell repertoires in COVID-19. The material sequenced was peripheral blood. This clonotype was obtained from a man between 70 and 80 years old who had recovered from COVID-19.

CDR3 bases: TGTGCCAGTAGGGCCGGGACTAGCGGGAGTATCTACGAGCAGTACTTC. Protein: CASRAGTSGSIYEQYF. V is TRBV19 and J is TRBJ2-7; TRBD2 matches at 14 bases. The J segment lost 3 bases and the V segment lost 6 bases, leaving 7 bases of the junction unmatched. Germline lookup yields CDR1 LNHDA and CDR2 SQIVND (reference sequence). This CDR3 region has 16 residues.